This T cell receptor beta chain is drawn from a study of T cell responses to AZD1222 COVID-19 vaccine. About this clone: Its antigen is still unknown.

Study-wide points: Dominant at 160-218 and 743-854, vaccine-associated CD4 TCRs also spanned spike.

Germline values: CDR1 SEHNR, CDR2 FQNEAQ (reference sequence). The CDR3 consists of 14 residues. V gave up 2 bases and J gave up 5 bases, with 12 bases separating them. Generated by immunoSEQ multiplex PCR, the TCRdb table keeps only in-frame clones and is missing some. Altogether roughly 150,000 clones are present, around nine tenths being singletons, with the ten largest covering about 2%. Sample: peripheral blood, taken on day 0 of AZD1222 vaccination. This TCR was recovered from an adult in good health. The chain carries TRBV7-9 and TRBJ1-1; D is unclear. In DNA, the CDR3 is TGTGCCAGCAGCTTATTTGGACGACGGACTGAAGCTTTCTTT. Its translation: CASSLFGRRTEAFF.